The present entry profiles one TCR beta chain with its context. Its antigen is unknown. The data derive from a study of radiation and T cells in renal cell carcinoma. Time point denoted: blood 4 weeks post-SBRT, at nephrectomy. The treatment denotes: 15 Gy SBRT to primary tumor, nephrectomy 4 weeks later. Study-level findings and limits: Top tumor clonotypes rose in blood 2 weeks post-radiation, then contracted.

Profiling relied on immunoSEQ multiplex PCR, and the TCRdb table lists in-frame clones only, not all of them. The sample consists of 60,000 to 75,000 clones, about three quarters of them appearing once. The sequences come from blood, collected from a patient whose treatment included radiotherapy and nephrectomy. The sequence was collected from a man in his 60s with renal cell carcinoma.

This CDR3 is CASSIRDSPTYEQYF. Here the CDR3 DNA reads TGTGCCAGTAGTATACGGGACAGCCCTACCTACGAGCAGTACTTC. The chain carries TRBV19 and TRBJ2-7; 7 positions agree with TRBD1. The CDR3 has 15 amino acids. Trimming took 2 bases from V and 2 from J; bases not matched to a gene: 6. Germline V lookup: CDR1 LNHDA, CDR2 SQIVND (reference sequence).